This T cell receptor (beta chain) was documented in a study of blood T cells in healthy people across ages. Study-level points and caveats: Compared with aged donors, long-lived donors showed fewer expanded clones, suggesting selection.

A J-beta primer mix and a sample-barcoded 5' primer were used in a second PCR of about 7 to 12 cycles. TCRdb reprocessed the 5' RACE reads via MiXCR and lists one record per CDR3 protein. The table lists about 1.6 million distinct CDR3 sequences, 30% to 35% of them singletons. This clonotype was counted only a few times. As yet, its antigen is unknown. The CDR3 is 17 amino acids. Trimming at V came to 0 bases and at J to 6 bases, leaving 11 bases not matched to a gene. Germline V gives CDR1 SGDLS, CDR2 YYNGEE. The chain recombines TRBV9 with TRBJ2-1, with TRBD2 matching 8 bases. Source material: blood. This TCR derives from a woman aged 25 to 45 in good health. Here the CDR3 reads CASSVASSGGPFNEQFF. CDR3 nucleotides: TGTGCCAGCAGCGTAGCTTCCAGCGGGGGCCCCTTCAATGAGCAGTTCTTC.